Sequencing of this T cell receptor (beta chain) was carried out in a study of regulatory T cells in long-lasting Graves disease. Study-level findings and limits: Thyroid tissue went unstudied; only peripheral blood was examined. Accuracy might have suffered from few samples.

The time point is: newly diagnosed GD, antithyroid drugs for less than 3 months. Isolated PBMC RNA provided the starting material for the TCR library. With regard to this clonotype: Its specificity is not known. A clone one base away is much larger, so this may be a read error.

Through Arm-PCR of CDR3 regions and iRepertoire HTBI primers, TCR beta libraries were built. TCRdb re-analysed the multiplex PCR reads in MiXCR, keeping a single row per CDR3 protein. The top ten clones hold roughly a tenth of a sample with 440,000 or so distinct CDR3 sequences, about 15% of them seen once. The sample was also reused in another study, on T cells in Graves' hyperthyroidism and ophthalmopathy. This second report adds: Most thyroid clonotypes expanded above 0.001 were also detected in blood.

Material: peripheral blood mononuclear cells (PBMCs), obtained at new diagnosis, from a patient treated with antithyroid drugs. The receptor's source is a woman in her twenties or thirties with Graves disease.

DNA of the CDR3: TGTGCCAGCAGCTTAGTCAGGCTAGCGGGATACGAGCGGTACTTC. Translation gives CASSLVRLAGYERYF. The chain is built from TRBV7-2 and TRBJ2-7; 9 nucleotides align to TRBD2. CDR1 and CDR2 from the germline V gene are SGHTA and FQGNSA. The CDR3 consists of 15 residues. Complete variable domain (other parts from reference TRBV7-2 and TRBJ2-7): GAGVSQSPSNKVTEKGKDVELRCDPISGHTALYWYRQSLGQGLEFLIYFQGNSAPDKSGLPSDRFSAERTGGSVSTLTIQRTQQEDSAVYLCASSLVRLAGYERYFGPGTRLTVT.